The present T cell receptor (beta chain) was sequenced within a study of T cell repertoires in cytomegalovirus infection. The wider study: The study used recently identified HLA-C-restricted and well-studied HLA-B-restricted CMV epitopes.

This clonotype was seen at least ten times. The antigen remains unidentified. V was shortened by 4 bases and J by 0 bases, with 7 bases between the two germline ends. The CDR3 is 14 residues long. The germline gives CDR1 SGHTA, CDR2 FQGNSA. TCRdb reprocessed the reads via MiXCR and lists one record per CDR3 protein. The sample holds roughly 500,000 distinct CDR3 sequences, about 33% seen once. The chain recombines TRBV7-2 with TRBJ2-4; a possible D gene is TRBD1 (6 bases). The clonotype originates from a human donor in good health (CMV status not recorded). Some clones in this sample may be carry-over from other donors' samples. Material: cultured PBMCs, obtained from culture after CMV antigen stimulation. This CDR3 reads CASSSTGAKNIQYF. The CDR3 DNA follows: TGTGCCAGCAGCTCGACAGGAGCCAAAAACATTCAGTACTTC.